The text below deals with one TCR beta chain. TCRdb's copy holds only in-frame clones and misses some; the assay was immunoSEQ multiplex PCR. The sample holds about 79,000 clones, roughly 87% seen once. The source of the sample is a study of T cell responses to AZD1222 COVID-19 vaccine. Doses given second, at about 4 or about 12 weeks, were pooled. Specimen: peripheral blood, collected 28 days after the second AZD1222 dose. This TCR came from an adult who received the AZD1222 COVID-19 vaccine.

DNA for the CDR3: TGCGCCAGCAGCCCGGGACAGCTGGGGGATACGCAGTATTTT. Translation gives CASSPGQLGDTQYF. V gene TRBV5-1 combines with J gene TRBJ2-3, with TRBD1 matching 7 bases. Losses at the gene ends were 4 bases for V and 6 bases for J; bases not matched to a gene: 8. The CDR3 consists of 14 residues. Per germline, CDR1 SGHRS and CDR2 YFSETQ.